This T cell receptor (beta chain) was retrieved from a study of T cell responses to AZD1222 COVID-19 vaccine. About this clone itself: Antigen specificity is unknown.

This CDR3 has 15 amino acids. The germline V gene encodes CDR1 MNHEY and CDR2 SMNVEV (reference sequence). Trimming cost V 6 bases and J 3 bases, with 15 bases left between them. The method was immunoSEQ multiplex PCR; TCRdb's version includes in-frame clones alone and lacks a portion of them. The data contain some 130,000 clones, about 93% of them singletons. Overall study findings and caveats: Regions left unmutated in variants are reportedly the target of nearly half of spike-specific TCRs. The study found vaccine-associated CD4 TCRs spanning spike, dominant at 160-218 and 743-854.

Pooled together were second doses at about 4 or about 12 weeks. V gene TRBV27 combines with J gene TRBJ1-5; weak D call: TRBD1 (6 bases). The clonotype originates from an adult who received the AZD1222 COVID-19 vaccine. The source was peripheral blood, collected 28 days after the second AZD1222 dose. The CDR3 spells CASRPLGQPNQPQHF. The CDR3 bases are TGTGCCAGCAGGCCACTCGGACAGCCCAATCAGCCCCAGCATTTT.